This TCR beta chain is from a study of blood T cell repertoires in COVID-19. Study context: Acute and convalescent COVID-19 specimens originated in the United States, Italy and Spain.

The authors' processing: Quantification of nucleated cells was approximated via reference gene primer amplification. TCRdb's table, derived via immunoSEQ multiplex PCR, lists solely in-frame clones and lacks some. Clonal size and the V and J genes are those of that table, whereas D and trimming came from the DNA. The repertoire includes around 270,000 clones, roughly 88% of them detected once, and about 3.1% sits in the top ten. This CDR3 is 13 amino acids long. Germline V gives CDR1 GTSNPN, CDR2 SVGIG (reference sequence). V shed 0 bases and J shed 5 bases, with 7 bases lying between them. The chain uses TRBV30 and TRBJ1-4; D is perhaps TRBD1 (5 bases). Sequenced input: PBMCs or T cells enriched from blood (not recorded which). This TCR came from a woman between 35 and 50 years old who had been exposed to COVID-19. The CDR3 is CAWSVRGNEKLFF. In nucleotides, the CDR3 is TGTGCCTGGAGTGTTCGGGGGAATGAAAAACTGTTTTTT.